The 21 T cell receptor beta chains in this list originate from one sample, sequenced in a study of blood T cell repertoires in COVID-19. The data were produced by immunoSEQ multiplex PCR, yet TCRdb's version contains in-frame clones alone and is incomplete. The sample records 190,000 or so clones, around four fifths being singletons. The sequenced material came from PBMCs or T cells enriched from blood (not recorded which). The source of these receptors is a man aged 35 to 55 who had recovered from COVID-19.

V gene TRBV29-1 combines with J gene TRBJ1-5; D unclear. The CDR3 runs 14 residues. Germline assignment: CDR1 SQVTM and CDR2 ANQGSEA. V lost 4 bases, J lost 0 bases, and 10 bases lay in between. The CDR3 bases are TGCAGCGTTGTGTCGGGAACTAGCAATCAGCCCCAGCATTTT. It specifies CSVVSGTSNQPQHF.

In DNA form, the CDR3 reads TGTGCCAGCAGCTTAGCGTGGGACTTAAATTCCGTCTCTAATACAGATACGCAGTATTTT. Its translation: CASSLAWDLNSVSNTDTQYF. The chain employs TRBV7-6 and TRBJ2-3, with D possibly being TRBD2 (6 bases). Trimming stripped 0 bases from V and 3 bases from J, with 25 bases between. Germline-derived CDR1 and CDR2 are SGHVS and FNYEAQ. The CDR3 spans 20 residues.

The rearrangement joins TRBV7-8 to TRBJ2-1; D may match TRBD1 or TRBD2 (6 bases each). V was shortened by 5 bases and J by 6 bases, with 17 bases between the two germline ends. CDR3 size: 15 residues. Germline V gene data show CDR1 as SGHVS and CDR2 as FQNEAQ. In DNA, the CDR3 is TGTGCCAGCAGCCGAGGGGGGACACAGGGCAATGAGCAGTTCTTC. Translated: CASSRGGTQGNEQFF.

The chain carries TRBV29-1 and TRBJ1-1; 7 bases are shared with TRBD1. The CDR3 is 13 amino acids. The germline V gene encodes CDR1 SQVTM and CDR2 ANQGSEA. Unmatched junction bases numbered 11, after V lost 7 bases and J lost 6 bases. As DNA, the CDR3 is TGCAGCGGACAGGGAAGAAGGAGCTCTGAAGCTTTCTTT. This translates into CSGQGRRSSEAFF.

This chain connects TRBV10-3 to TRBJ1-3, with D tentatively TRBD1 (6 bases). The ends were cut back, 4 bases at V and 2 bases at J, with 6 bases in the middle. This CDR3 comprises 13 residues. CDR1 and CDR2 (germline): ENHRY, SYGVKD. CDR3: CAISAGAGNTIYF. The CDR3 bases are TGTGCCATCAGTGCAGGGGCTGGAAACACCATATATTTT.

The chain uses TRBV24-1 and TRBJ1-2, with a weak D call TRBD1 (5 bases). Germline CDR1 is KGHDR and CDR2 is SFDVKD. V was trimmed by 2 bases and J by 4 bases, leaving 16 bases between them. The CDR3 is 16 amino acids. The CDR3 reads CATSDYRGGISYGYTF. The CDR3, as DNA: TGTGCCACCAGTGATTACCGCGGGGGGATAAGCTATGGCTACACCTTC.

The chain recombines TRBV3-1 (or the pseudogene TRBV3-2) with TRBJ1-2; D perhaps matches TRBD1 (5 bases). In germline, CDR1 is LGHDT, CDR2 YNNKEL (reference sequence). V dropped 8 bases and J dropped 8 bases, with 15 bases sitting between them. The CDR3 runs 12 residues. CDR3 protein: CASVGRVGGYTF. CDR3 coding DNA: TGTGCCAGCGTCGGCAGGGTTGGCGGCTACACCTTC.

The chain couples TRBV5-5 to TRBJ1-2; D gene ambiguous. This CDR3 comprises 14 residues. Germline assignment: CDR1 SGHKS and CDR2 YYEKEE (reference sequence). Trimming took off 4 bases at V and 6 bases at J, with 16 bases between the two ends. The DNA for the CDR3 is TGTGCCAGCAGCCCCACACCGGAGGTGGATGGCTACACCTTC. This sequence encodes CASSPTPEVDGYTF.

This chain links TRBV5-4 with TRBJ1-6, with 7 bases fitting TRBD1. V trimming: 4 bases; J trimming: 10 bases; junction bases outside the gene matches: 5. Germline CDR1 is SGHNT and CDR2 is YYREEE (reference sequence). This CDR3 is built from 13 residues. The CDR3 loop is CASSMDRNSPLHF. The CDR3 bases are TGTGCCAGCAGCATGGACAGGAACTCACCCCTCCACTTT.

The CDR3 DNA follows: TGCGCCAGCAGCGTACAACAGGGGGGCGGCGGGGAGACCCAGTACTTC. Translated, it gives CASSVQQGGGGETQYF. This chain links TRBV5-1 with TRBJ2-5; TRBD1 agrees at 8 bases. The V and J ends lost 4 bases and 5 bases, in that order; junction bases with no gene match: 13. The CDR3 totals 16 residues. The germline CDR1 and CDR2 sequences are SGHRS and YFSETQ.

The chain has TRBV10-1 and TRBJ1-1, with TRBD1 as a possible D gene (5 bases). This CDR3 is built from 14 residues. Trimming pared 4 bases from V and 4 bases from J, leaving 13 bases between. Looked up from germline, CDR1 is WNHNN and CDR2 is SYGVQD (reference sequence). CDR3 in DNA: TGCGCCAGCAGTGGGGGACGGGGGATCACTGAAGCTTTCTTT. Its translation is CASSGGRGITEAFF.

The chain is built from TRBV19 and TRBJ1-1, with TRBD1 matching over 7 bases. With 5 bases clipped from V and 4 bases from J, the junction kept 10 bases outside the gene matches. The CDR3 runs to 15 residues. Per germline, CDR1 LNHDA and CDR2 SQIVND (reference sequence). For the CDR3, the DNA is TGTGCCAGTAGTCCCAGAACAGGGGTTCGCACTGAAGCTTTCTTT. This gives the protein CASSPRTGVRTEAFF.

The rearrangement joins TRBV5-1 to TRBJ2-7, with D possibly being TRBD1 (6 bases). V lost 0 bases and J 5 bases, leaving 12 bases between the germline ends. CDR3 size: 14 residues. CDR1 is SGHRS and CDR2 is YFSETQ in the germline V gene. The chain's CDR3 is CASSLGGRVHEQYF. CDR3 coding DNA: TGCGCCAGCAGCTTGGGGGGGCGCGTCCACGAGCAGTACTTC.

The V gene is TRBV7-9, the J gene TRBJ2-2; D not certain. This CDR3 has 13 residues. In germline, CDR1 is SEHNR, CDR2 FQNEAQ (reference sequence). The germline V and J ends were trimmed by 8 bases and 5 bases, with 12 bases remaining between them. The CDR3 loop is CASAGPRTGELFF. The CDR3 DNA reads TGTGCCAGCGCAGGTCCGCGTACCGGGGAGCTGTTTTTT. The full variable domain, rest sourced from reference TRBV7-9 and TRBJ2-2, is DTGVSQNPRHKITKRGQNVTFRCDPISEHNRLYWYRQTLGQGPEFLTYFQNEAQLEKSRLLSDRFSAERPKGSFSTLEIQRTEQGDSAMYLCASAGPRTGELFFGEGSRLTVL.

This chain connects TRBV5-1 to TRBJ1-4; D may be TRBD1 (5 bases). The CDR3 has 15 amino acids. Trimming removed 0 bases from V and 5 bases from J, with 11 bases in between. Germline CDR1 and CDR2: SGHRS and YFSETQ. The CDR3 nucleotides are TGCGCCAGCAGCTTGGGCGGGGCCTTAAATGAAAAACTGTTTTTT. Translation: CASSLGGALNEKLFF. Using reference TRBV5-1 and TRBJ1-4 for the parts outside the CDR3, the full variable domain is KAGVTQTPRYLIKTRGQQVTLSCSPISGHRSVSWYQQTPGQGLQFLFEYFSETQRNKGNFPGRFSGRQFSNSRSEMNVSTLELGDSALYLCASSLGGALNEKLFFGSGTQLSVL.

V usage is TRBV10-2 and J usage is TRBJ1-3; weak D call: TRBD1 (6 bases). The CDR3 sequence is 16 residues long. CDR1 is WSHSY and CDR2 is SAAADI in the germline V gene. Trimming cost V 5 bases and J 0 bases, with 14 bases left between them. The CDR3 is CASSPGTWYSGNTIYF. The CDR3, as DNA: TGCGCCAGCAGTCCCGGGACATGGTACTCTGGAAACACCATATATTTT.

Here the CDR3 DNA reads TGTGCCAGCAGCCGGGGACTAGCGGGGGGCCGGGAGACCCAGTACTTC. Encoded protein: CASSRGLAGGRETQYF. This sequence joins TRBV3-1 (or the pseudogene TRBV3-2) and TRBJ2-5; 15 positions agree with TRBD2. Germline CDR1 is LGHDT and CDR2 is YNNKEL (reference sequence). V shed 4 bases and J 5 bases; nucleotides not matched to a gene: 5. CDR3 size: 16 residues.

The chain recombines TRBV19 with TRBJ1-2; tentatively, D is TRBD1 (5 bases). V lost 0 bases to trimming and J lost 6 bases, with 14 bases between them. CDR3 length equals 15 residues. CDR1 LNHDA and CDR2 SQIVND come from the germline V gene (reference sequence). The CDR3 region is CASSIDLTGLDGYTF. The CDR3 region has the DNA TGTGCCAGTAGTATAGATCTCACAGGTTTAGATGGCTACACCTTC.

This clone was detected only once. The chain has TRBV10-3 and TRBJ2-3, with a tentative D call TRBD1 (5 bases). CDR1 and CDR2 (germline): ENHRY, SYGVKD. The CDR3 spans 14 residues. V was pared by 2 bases and J by 6 bases, with 12 bases between. Written as DNA, the CDR3 is TGTGCCATCAGTGAGAGACAGCTAGGGGATACGCAGTATTTT. This encodes CAISERQLGDTQYF.

The V call is TRBV2, the J call TRBJ2-5; a weak D match, TRBD2 (6 bases). This CDR3 is 15 amino acids long. Germline-derived CDR1 and CDR2 are SNHLY and FYNNEI. V lost 3 bases, J lost 6 bases, and 17 bases lay in between. The CDR3 nucleotides read TGTGCCAGCAGTGATCCCTTGCTAGCGATAAAGACCCAGTACTTC. Residues: CASSDPLLAIKTQYF.

V usage is TRBV11-2 and J usage is TRBJ2-5; 8 bases line up with TRBD2. V was clipped by 5 bases and J by 4 bases; unmatched bases: 9. CDR3 length: 15 residues. CDR1 is SGHAT, CDR2 FQNNGV, per germline. This CDR3 is CASSLRLAGLETQYF. The CDR3 coding sequence is TGTGCCAGCAGCCTCCGCCTAGCGGGTCTAGAGACCCAGTACTTC.